Sequencing of this T cell receptor (beta chain) was carried out in a study of cytomegalovirus exposure and HLA in healthy donors. Study-wide findings and caveats: Later analysis associated a missense DCLRE1C variant with TCR beta V- and J-gene trimming. The study put some 160 TCR beta chains on its list as cytomegalovirus-associated. TCR beta sequences reportedly predicted most subjects' HLA-A and HLA-B alleles accurately.

This CDR3 is built from 16 residues. J lost 3 bases, V lost 2 bases, and 5 bases had no gene match. A multiplex PCR was run with 60 Vbeta primers and 13 Jbeta primers. The assay was immunoSEQ multiplex PCR, and TCRdb's table has in-frame clones only and misses some. The sample includes some 130,000 clones, around 75% seen only once; the top ten take over 3%. Points on this clone: Its antigen is unknown.

Sample: PBMCs. The clonotype originates from a female donor in good health and CMV-seronegative. The genes are TRBV6-7 and TRBJ2-1, with 9 bases fitting TRBD2. TRBV6-7 is sorted into the ORF group, with uncertain function. This chain's CDR3 is CASSYPSGGYYNEQFF. In nucleotides, the CDR3 is TGTGCCAGCAGTTACCCCAGCGGGGGGTACTACAATGAGCAGTTCTTC.